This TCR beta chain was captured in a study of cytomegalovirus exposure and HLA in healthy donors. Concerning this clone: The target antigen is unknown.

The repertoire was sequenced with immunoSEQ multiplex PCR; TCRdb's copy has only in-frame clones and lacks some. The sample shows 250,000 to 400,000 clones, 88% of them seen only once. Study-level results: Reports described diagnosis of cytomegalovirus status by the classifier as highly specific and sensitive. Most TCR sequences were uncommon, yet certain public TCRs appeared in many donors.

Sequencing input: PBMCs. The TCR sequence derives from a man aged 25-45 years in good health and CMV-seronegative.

CDR3 protein: CASKVGLFNEKLFF. The CDR3 bases are TGTGCCAGCAAGGTGGGACTGTTTAATGAAAAACTGTTTTTT. J is TRBJ1-4 and V is TRBV2, with TRBD1 as a possible D gene (5 bases). Trimming pared 7 bases from V and 4 bases from J, leaving 13 bases between. Germline V gene lookup returns CDR1 SNHLY and CDR2 FYNNEI. This CDR3 is 14 amino acids long.